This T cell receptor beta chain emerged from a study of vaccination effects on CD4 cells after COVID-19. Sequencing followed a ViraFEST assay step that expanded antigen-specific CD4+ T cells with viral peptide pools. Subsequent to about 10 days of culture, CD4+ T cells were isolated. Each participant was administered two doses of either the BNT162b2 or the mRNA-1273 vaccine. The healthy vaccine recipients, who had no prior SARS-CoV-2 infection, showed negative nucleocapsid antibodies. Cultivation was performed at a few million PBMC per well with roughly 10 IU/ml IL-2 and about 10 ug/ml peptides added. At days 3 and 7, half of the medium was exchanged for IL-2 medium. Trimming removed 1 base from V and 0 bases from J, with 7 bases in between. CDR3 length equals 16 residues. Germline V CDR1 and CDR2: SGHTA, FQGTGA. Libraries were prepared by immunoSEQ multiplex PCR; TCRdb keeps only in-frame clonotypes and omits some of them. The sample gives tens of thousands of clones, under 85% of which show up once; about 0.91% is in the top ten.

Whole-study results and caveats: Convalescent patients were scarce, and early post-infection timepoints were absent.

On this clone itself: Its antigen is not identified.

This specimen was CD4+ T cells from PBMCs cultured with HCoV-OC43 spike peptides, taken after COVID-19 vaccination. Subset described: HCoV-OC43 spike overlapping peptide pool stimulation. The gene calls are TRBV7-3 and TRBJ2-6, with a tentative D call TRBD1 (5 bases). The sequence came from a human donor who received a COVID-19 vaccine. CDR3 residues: CASSLRQGSGANVLTF. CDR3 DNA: TGTGCCAGCAGCTTAAGGCAGGGCTCTGGGGCCAACGTCCTGACTTTC.